This TCR beta chain derives from a study of blood T cell repertoires in COVID-19. Turning to the study itself: Both acute and convalescent COVID-19 samples were obtained from the United States, Italy and Spain. Nucleic acid was either cDNA or gDNA, and it came from T cells, B-cell-depleted T cells, or PBMCs.

The germline V gene has CDR1 SNHLY and CDR2 FYNNEI. CDR3 length: 13 residues. Trimming left V 4 bases short and J 5 bases short, with 11 bases between. Per the original methods: It was from reference gene primer amplification that nucleated cell counts were estimated. The method was immunoSEQ multiplex PCR; TCRdb's version includes in-frame clones alone and lacks a portion of them. D and trimming come from the DNA, and the V and J calls and clone size come from that table. The data show under 350,000 clones, with approximately 86% seen just once and roughly 4.2% held by the top ten. The cohort comprised adults aged about 18 to 89 years residing in about two dozen US areas. On this clone itself: Other DNA sequences within the sample encode an identical CDR3.

The sequenced material came from PBMCs or T cells enriched from blood (not recorded which). J is TRBJ1-2 and V is TRBV2; possible D gene TRBD1, 6 bases. The source is a middle-aged woman with acute COVID-19. The DNA for the CDR3 is TGTGCCAGCAGTGTACAGGGTACTTATGGCTACACCTTC. This encodes CASSVQGTYGYTF.